The following is a T cell receptor beta chain sequence with its context. The antigen it recognizes is unknown. The sample holds no much larger clone one base away, and base qualities are not on file. The junction shows trimming of 1 base on V and 0 bases on J, plus 12 bases between the germline ends. From the cysteine up to the phenylalanine, the CDR3 has a length of 16 residues. Only the CDR3 part of the read is kept: 48 bases, read in frame from the first base. The germline V gene supplies CDR1 LGHNA and CDR2 YNFKEQ. This record comes from a study of T cell responses to AZD1222 COVID-19 vaccine (dated by TCRdb to about 2021). Describing the broader study: TCR sequencing was performed for approximately 240 trial participants, of whom roughly 200 were given two doses of AZD1222 and 26 were given two doses of MenACWY control vaccine. Trial participants were enrolled by age into subgroups of 18-55, 56-69 and 70-plus years, and around 150, 28 and 57 TCR-sequenced participants, respectively, were included in these subgroups.

The intended sense of this specimen's time point label: baseline before first vaccination. The treatment or condition label corresponds to: meningococcal conjugate vaccine given as trial control. The vaccinee samples were drawn from two UK trials, COV001 and COV002, one of which was a single-blind randomized controlled phase 2/3 trial testing AZD1222 (ChAdOx1 nCoV-19) in healthy adults. Trial participant PBMC samples were collected at day 0 and day 28 after the second dose for TCRbeta chain sequencing. The CDR3 regions of human TCRbeta chains were subjected to immunosequencing. The original pipeline was this. Repertoire TCRs were matched against a reference library of SARS-CoV-2-specific TCRs generated with the MIRA antigen-specificity platform. Breadth was defined as the fraction of unique TCRs that were SARS-CoV-2-associated, and depth was defined as the fraction of total T cells that were SARS-CoV-2-associated. Using the MIRA data, each spike-specific TCR was assigned both to the spike region to which the TCR was reactive and to a CD4 or CD8 class. Log10-transformed breadth and depth values were compared by one-way ANOVA with Sidak's multiple comparisons tests. The source is immuneACCESS, and TCRdb retained only in-frame sequences with V and J called. Part of the clones is not carried over; for the studies checked, unresolved V genes explain less than half of this, and the remainder is unexplained. V and J calls and clone size are copied from that table; D and trimming were computed from the DNA. The sample records 110,000 or so clones, approximately 89% of which are singletons. The ten largest account for around 3.3% of the sample.

Findings and caveats that apply to the study as a whole: Conclusions about previously exposed vaccinees were limited because only a handful of AZD1222 recipients were SARS-CoV-2 seropositive at baseline. In the small 56-69-year group, the increase in depth fell short of significance, most likely because of low power. Most participants were white British and females outnumbered males, and the authors suggested that clonal diversity may have been underestimated. Because no day 14 peak-response samples were available, repertoires were characterized only after the peak T cell response. Reportedly, close to half of the unique spike-specific TCRs recognized epitopes lying outside the regions that are mutated in the B.1.351 and B.1.1.7 variants. After two AZD1222 doses, both the breadth and the depth of spike-specific TCRs were significantly higher than at day 0 and than in MenACWY recipients. The whole spike protein was spanned by vaccine-associated CD4 TCRs, and dominant responses were seen in regions 160-218 and 743-854.

The V and J genes are TRBV4-2 and TRBJ1-2; no D gene is confidently identified. The TCR comes from an adult in good health. This specimen was peripheral blood, taken on day 0 of MenACWY control vaccination. This receptor carries the CDR3 CASSQGGGGSNYGYTF. The nucleotide sequence is given as TGTGCCAGCAGCCAAGGAGGAGGAGGTTCTAACTATGGCTACACCTTC.